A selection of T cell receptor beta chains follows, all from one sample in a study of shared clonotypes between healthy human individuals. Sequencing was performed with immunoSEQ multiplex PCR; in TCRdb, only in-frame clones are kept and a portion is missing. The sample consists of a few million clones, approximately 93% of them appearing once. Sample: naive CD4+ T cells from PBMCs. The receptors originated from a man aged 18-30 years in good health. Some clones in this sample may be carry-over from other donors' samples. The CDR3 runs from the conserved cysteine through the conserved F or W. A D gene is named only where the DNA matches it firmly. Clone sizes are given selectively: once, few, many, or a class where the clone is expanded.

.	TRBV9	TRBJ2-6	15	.	TGTGCCAGCAGCGTAGTCTCGGCTGGGGCCAACGTCCTGACTTTC	CASSVVSAGANVLTF
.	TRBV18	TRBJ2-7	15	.	TGTGCCAGCTCACGCACCAGTGACAGCTCCTACGAGCAGTACTTC	CASSRTSDSSYEQYF
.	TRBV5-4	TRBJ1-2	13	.	TGTGCCAGCAGCTTGGGCGGAAACTATGGCTACACCTTC	CASSLGGNYGYTF
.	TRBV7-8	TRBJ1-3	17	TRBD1	TGTGCCAGCAGCTTAGTGACCCGGGACAGGGGCGGAAACACCATATATTTT	CASSLVTRDRGGNTIYF
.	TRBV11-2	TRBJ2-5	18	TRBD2	TGTGCCAGCAGCTTAGGGAAGACTAGCGGAGTTCCCAGGGAGACCCAGTACTTC	CASSLGKTSGVPRETQYF
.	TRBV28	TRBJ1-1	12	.	TGTGCCAGCTGGGGTATGAGGGCTGAAGCTTTCTTT	CASWGMRAEAFF
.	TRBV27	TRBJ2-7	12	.	TGTGCCAGCAGCTCTAAAAGCTACGAGCAGTACTTC	CASSSKSYEQYF
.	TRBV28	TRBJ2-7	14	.	TGTGCCAGCAGCCTCGAGGGGCCCTCCTACGAGCAGTACTTC	CASSLEGPSYEQYF
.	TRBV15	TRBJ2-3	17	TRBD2	TGTGCCACCAGCAGTCTATCCAGGACTAGCACGACAGATACGCAGTATTTT	CATSSLSRTSTTDTQYF
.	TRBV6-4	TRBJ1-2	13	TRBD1	TGTGCCAGCAGCGGACAGGGCGTCTATGGCTACACCTTC	CASSGQGVYGYTF
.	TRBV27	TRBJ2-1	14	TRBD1	TGTGCCAGCACCGGGACAGGGGGCTACAATGAGCAGTTCTTC	CASTGTGGYNEQFF
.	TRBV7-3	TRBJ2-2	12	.	TGTGCCAGCAGCCCCGGTACCGGGGAGCTGTTTTTT	CASSPGTGELFF
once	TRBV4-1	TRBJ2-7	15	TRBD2	TGCGCCAGCAGCCCGGGACTAGCGGTTACCTACGAGCAGTACTTC	CASSPGLAVTYEQYF
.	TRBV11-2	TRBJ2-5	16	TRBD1	TGTGCCAGCAGCTTAGATCTTAACAGGGGGAAAGAGACCCAGTACTTC	CASSLDLNRGKETQYF
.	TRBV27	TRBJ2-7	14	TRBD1	TGTGCCAGCAGTTTATCGGACAGGACCTACGAGCAGTACTTC	CASSLSDRTYEQYF
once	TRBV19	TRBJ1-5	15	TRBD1	TGTGCCAGCTTGAACACGGGACAGGGGTATCAGCCCCAGCATTTT	CASLNTGQGYQPQHF
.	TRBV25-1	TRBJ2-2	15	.	TGTGCCAGCAGTGAATCGGCGGCCGACACCGGGGAGCTGTTTTTT	CASSESAADTGELFF
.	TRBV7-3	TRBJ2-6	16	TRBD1	TGTGCCAGCAGTCTAGCAGGGGGCTCTGGGGCCAACGTCCTGACTTTC	CASSLAGGSGANVLTF
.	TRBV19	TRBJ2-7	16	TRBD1	TGTGCCAGTAGTATCGTTCGGGACAGCCTCTCCTACGAGCAGTACTTC	CASSIVRDSLSYEQYF
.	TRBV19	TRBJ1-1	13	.	TGTGCCAGTAGTATACAGGGGTGGACTGAAGCTTTCTTT	CASSIQGWTEAFF
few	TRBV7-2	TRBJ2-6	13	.	TGTGCCAGCAGGGGGACTGGGGCCAACGTCCTGACTTTC	CASRGTGANVLTF
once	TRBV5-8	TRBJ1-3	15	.	TGTGCCAGCAGCTTGCTTGGGAGCTCTGGAAACACCATATATTTT	CASSLLGSSGNTIYF
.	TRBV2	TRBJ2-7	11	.	TGTGCCAGCAGGAACAGGGACGAGCAGTACTTC	CASRNRDEQYF
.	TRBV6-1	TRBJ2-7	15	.	TGTGCCAGCACCCTGCCGGGCCGCAACGCCGACGAGCAGTACTTC	CASTLPGRNADEQYF
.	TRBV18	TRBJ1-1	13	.	TGTGCCAGCCTCCCGACGGGGAACACTGAAGCTTTCTTT	CASLPTGNTEAFF
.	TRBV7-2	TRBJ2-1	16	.	TGTGCCAGCAGCCCCGGGGGGGCAGGGGGCTACAATGAGCAGTTCTTC	CASSPGGAGGYNEQFF
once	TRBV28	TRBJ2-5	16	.	TGTGCCAGCAGTTTATCGGGGGCTGGTGGCGAGGAGACCCAGTACTTC	CASSLSGAGGEETQYF
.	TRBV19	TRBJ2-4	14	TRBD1	TGTGCCAGTAGTATTGACAGGGGGGCAAACATTCAGTACTTC	CASSIDRGANIQYF
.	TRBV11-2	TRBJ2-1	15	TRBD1	TGTGCCAGCAGCACGTACCGGGACAGTTACAATGAGCAGTTCTTC	CASSTYRDSYNEQFF
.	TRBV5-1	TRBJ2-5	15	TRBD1	TGCGCCAGCAGCCTTCGCCCAGGGGGCCAAGAGACCCAGTACTTC	CASSLRPGGQETQYF
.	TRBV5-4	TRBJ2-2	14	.	TGTGCCAGCGGCTCGAAAACGATTTCCGGGGAGCTGTTTTTT	CASGSKTISGELFF
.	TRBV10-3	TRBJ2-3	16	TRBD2	TGTGCCATCAGAACCGGGACTAGCGGGAGTGGGGATACGCAGTATTTT	CAIRTGTSGSGDTQYF
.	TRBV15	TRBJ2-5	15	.	TGTGCCACCAGCAGACAGCCCGATCTTTGGGAGACCCAGTACTTC	CATSRQPDLWETQYF
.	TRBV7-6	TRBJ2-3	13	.	TGTGCCAGCAGCTTAGGCAGTGCAGATACGCAGTATTTT	CASSLGSADTQYF
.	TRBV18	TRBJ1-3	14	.	TGTGCCAGCTCACCAGTCAGCCCGGGAAACACCATATATTTT	CASSPVSPGNTIYF
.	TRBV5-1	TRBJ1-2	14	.	TGCGCCAGCAGCTTGGGGGCAGAGAACTATGGCTACACCTTC	CASSLGAENYGYTF
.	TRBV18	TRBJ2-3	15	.	TGTGCCAGCTCACCGTCGGCGGGTATCACAGATACGCAGTATTTT	CASSPSAGITDTQYF
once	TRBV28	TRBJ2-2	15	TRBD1	TGTGCCAGCAGGACCGGGACAGGGGACACCGGGGAGCTGTTTTTT	CASRTGTGDTGELFF
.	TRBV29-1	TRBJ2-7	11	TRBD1	TGCAGCTCACGGACAGGGTTCGAGCAGTACTTC	CSSRTGFEQYF
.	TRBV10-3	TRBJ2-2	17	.	TGTGCCATCAGTCGCCAGGAAGCGGCTCCGACCACCGGGGAGCTGTTTTTT	CAISRQEAAPTTGELFF
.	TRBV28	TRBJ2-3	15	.	TGTGCCAGCAGTTTATACCCAGGGGGGCCAGATACGCAGTATTTT	CASSLYPGGPDTQYF
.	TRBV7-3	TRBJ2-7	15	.	TGTGCCAGCAGCCTAAGCGGGCTAGAACCCCACGAGCAGTACTTC	CASSLSGLEPHEQYF
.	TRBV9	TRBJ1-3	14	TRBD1	TGTGCCAGCACCGTCGGACAGGGAGGAAACACCATATATTTT	CASTVGQGGNTIYF
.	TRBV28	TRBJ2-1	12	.	TGTGCCAGCAGTTTCCCGGGACCCTCGAGGTTCTTC	CASSFPGPSRFF
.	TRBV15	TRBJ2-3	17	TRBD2	TGTGCCACCAGCAGAGTCGCCGGGACTAGACCCACAGATACGCAGTATTTT	CATSRVAGTRPTDTQYF
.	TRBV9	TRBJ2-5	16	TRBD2	TGTGCCAGCAGCGTAGAGCTAGCGGGAGGTCTAGAGACCCAGTACTTC	CASSVELAGGLETQYF
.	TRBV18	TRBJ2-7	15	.	TGTGCCAGCTCACCACGCACAGGGGAGGTCTACGAGCAGTACTTC	CASSPRTGEVYEQYF
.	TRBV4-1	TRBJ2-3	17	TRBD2	TGCGCCAGCAGCCAAGACCCGAGCGGGGTTTTCGCGGATACGCAGTATTTT	CASSQDPSGVFADTQYF
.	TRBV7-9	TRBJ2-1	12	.	TGTGCCAGCAGCTTAGAACGAGTTGAGCAGTTCTTC	CASSLERVEQFF
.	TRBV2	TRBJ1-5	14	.	TGTGCCAGCAGCTTGGACAGTGCAAATCAGCCCCAGCATTTT	CASSLDSANQPQHF
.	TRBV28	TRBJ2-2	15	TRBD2	TGTGCCAGCAGGGGCGGACTAGCGGGAGTCGGGGAGCTGTTTTTT	CASRGGLAGVGELFF
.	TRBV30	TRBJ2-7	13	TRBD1	TGTGCCTGGAGTGTACGGGCAGGGGGTGAGCAGTACTTC	CAWSVRAGGEQYF
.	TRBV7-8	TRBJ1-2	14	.	TGTGCCAGCAGCTTGAGTTCGCGGGCCTATGGCTACACCTTC	CASSLSSRAYGYTF